These T cell receptor beta chains were read from a single sample in a study. One entry per CDR3 protein results from TCRdb running MiXCR on the RT-PCR reads. The sample includes hundreds of thousands of distinct CDR3 sequences, 13% to 15% of them seen just once. The sample taken for sequencing was memory CD4+ T cells from blood. The receptors derive from a female donor in good health, serving as a healthy control. Both conserved end residues are part of each CDR3. Each record gives: V gene, J gene, D gene, clone size, CDR3 DNA, CDR3 protein. The D gene is left open where the match is weak. Clone size, where shown, is once, few, many, or a class for clones that have expanded.

>TRBV7-3|TRBJ2-3|TRBD2|-
TGTGCCAGCAAAGATAGCGGGAGGGACTCAGATACGCAGTATTTT
CASKDSGRDSDTQYF
>TRBV5-1|TRBJ2-7|-|many
TGCGCCAGCAGCGTGCAGGGGATCAACGAGCAGTACTTC
CASSVQGINEQYF
>TRBV20-1|TRBJ2-1|-|-
TGCAGTGCTAGAGGCAGCGGTAGGTCGGGGTACAATGAGCAGTTCTTC
CSARGSGRSGYNEQFF
>TRBV6-5|TRBJ2-1|TRBD2|many
TGTGCCAGCAGCGCCGGGACTAGTGCCTACAATGAGCAGTTCTTC
CASSAGTSAYNEQFF
>TRBV4-3|TRBJ2-7|TRBD1|many
TGCGCCAGCAGCCAAGCACAGGGGTCCTACGAGCAGTACTTC
CASSQAQGSYEQYF
>TRBV7-2|TRBJ2-7|-|few
TGTGCCAGCAGCTTAGCGAATAGGCTAGCGCACTTC
CASSLANRLAHF
>TRBV6-5|TRBJ1-3|-|few
TGTGCCAGCAGTTACTCTAAACGAGGGTCTGGAAACACCATATATTTT
CASSYSKRGSGNTIYF
>TRBV20-1|TRBJ1-1|-|-
TGCAGTGCTAGAGATCGGCGGTTCGGGGGGCTATTCGACACTGAAGCTTTCTTT
CSARDRRFGGLFDTEAFF
>TRBV20-1|TRBJ2-3|TRBD2|-
TGCAGTGCGCCCGTCGCGGCCCGGCTAGCGGGATCAGATACGCAGTATTTT
CSAPVAARLAGSDTQYF
>TRBV7-9|TRBJ2-5|TRBD1|few
TGTGCCAGCAGCCGAGGACAGGGCACACAAGAGACCCAGTACTTC
CASSRGQGTQETQYF
>TRBV12-5|TRBJ2-1|-|few
TGTGCTAGTGGTCCCCGCGCTAGACCCTCCTACAATGAGCAGTTCTTC
CASGPRARPSYNEQFF
>TRBV7-2|TRBJ2-5|TRBD2|many
TGTGCCAGCAGCTGGCTAGCGGGAGGCCATGAGACCCAGTACTTC
CASSWLAGGHETQYF
>TRBV7-9|TRBJ2-1|TRBD1|-
TGTGCCAGCAGCATGACAGGGGATAGCGATGAGCAGTTCTTC
CASSMTGDSDEQFF
>TRBV6-1|TRBJ2-3|-|few
TGTACCAGCAGCCTCCGGGACGGAAGCACAGATACGCAGTATTTT
CTSSLRDGSTDTQYF
>TRBV6-5|TRBJ2-7|-|many
TGTGCCAGCGGCCCCACAGGCGGTAGTAAGCAGTACTTC
CASGPTGGSKQYF
>TRBV5-1|TRBJ1-1|-|-
TGCTCCAGCACAGGACAGAACGAAGCTTTCTTT
CSSTGQNEAFF
>TRBV6-2/TRBV6-3|TRBJ2-2|TRBD1|few
TGTGCCAGCTTCCTGGGATCAGGGGGTAGCGCCGGGGAGCTGTTTTTT
CASFLGSGGSAGELFF
>TRBV5-1|TRBJ2-7|-|many
TGCGCCAGCAGCTTGAGGTCTGGGGGGGCCGGATACGAGCAGTACTTC
CASSLRSGGAGYEQYF
>TRBV30|TRBJ1-1|-|once
TGTGCCTGGAGTTTACACGGGAACACTGAAGCTTTCTTT
CAWSLHGNTEAFF
>TRBV27|TRBJ2-4|-|-
TGTGCCAGCCGCTCACATGTGGCCAAAAACATTCAGTACTTC
CASRSHVAKNIQYF
>TRBV24-1|TRBJ2-5|-|few
TGTGCCACCGGGACTCAAAGGGGAGAGACCCAGTACTTC
CATGTQRGETQYF
>TRBV6-5|TRBJ1-2|-|many
TGTGCCAGCAGTTACTCGTCAAGATCACGCTACACCTTC
CASSYSSRSRYTF
>TRBV5-6|TRBJ1-1|-|many
TGTGCCAGCAGCTTGTCATCAGGTTCGGCTTTCTTT
CASSLSSGSAFF
>TRBV7-8|TRBJ2-5|TRBD2|-
TGTGCCATCGGGGGGGCCCAAGGAGAGACCCAGTACTTC
CAIGGAQGETQYF
>TRBV28|TRBJ2-7|-|few
TGTGCCAGCAGCTTTTTTCTCGGACGGATGACCTACGAGCAGTACTTC
CASSFFLGRMTYEQYF
>TRBV20-1|TRBJ2-7|-|few
TGCAGTGCTAGTACCGGGGAAACTAACGAGCAGTACTTC
CSASTGETNEQYF